The 25 T cell receptor beta chains listed next were all sequenced from one sample in a study of blood T cell repertoires in COVID-19. Profiling relied on immunoSEQ multiplex PCR, and the TCRdb table lists in-frame clones only, not all of them. The table shows approximately 100,000 clones, with 65% to 90% occurring only once. What was sequenced was peripheral blood. These receptors were collected from a man aged 55 to 70 with acute or convalescent COVID-19.

V gene TRBV5-1 combines with J gene TRBJ1-2; 12 nucleotides match TRBD1. Per germline, CDR1 SGHRS and CDR2 YFSETQ. The J segment lost 8 bases and the V segment lost 0 bases, leaving 8 bases of the junction unmatched. CDR3 length: 16 amino acids. This CDR3 is CASSLVGGQGAEGYTF. CDR3 coding DNA: TGCGCCAGCAGCTTGGTTGGGGGACAGGGGGCGGAAGGCTACACCTTC.

The table lists this clone with a count of one. The chain recombines TRBV20-1 with TRBJ2-7; the match to TRBD2 covers 7 bases. CDR1 DFQATT and CDR2 SNEGSKA come from the germline V gene (reference sequence). The CDR3 has 14 amino acids. With V trimmed by 6 bases and J by 3 bases, 11 bases remained unmatched. DNA for the CDR3: TGCAGTGCCAGTCCTCAAGCGGGGTACTACGAGCAGTACTTC. It is translated as CSASPQAGYYEQYF.

The rearrangement joins TRBV28 to TRBJ2-1; a possible D gene is TRBD2 (5 bases). This CDR3 has 16 amino acids. Germline V gene lookup returns CDR1 MDHEN and CDR2 SYDVKM. V lost 3 bases to trimming and J lost 0 bases, with 12 bases between them. The CDR3 DNA reads as TGTGCCAGCAGTTTCAACGGGATTAGCTCCTACAATGAGCAGTTCTTC. It is translated as CASSFNGISSYNEQFF.

CDR3 residues: CASSWAENTGELFF. DNA of the CDR3: TGTGCCAGTAGTTGGGCCGAGAACACCGGGGAGCTGTTTTTT. The chain recombines TRBV19 with TRBJ2-2, with D uncertain. CDR1 LNHDA and CDR2 SQIVND come from the germline V gene (reference sequence). There are 14 residues in the CDR3. V was shortened by 5 bases and J by 1 base, with 8 bases between the two germline ends.

The chain links TRBV30 to TRBJ1-4, with D perhaps matching TRBD1 (6 bases). CDR3 size: 14 residues. The V end lost 0 bases, the J end lost 5 bases, and 10 bases lay between the germline ends. CDR1 is GTSNPN, CDR2 SVGIG, per germline (reference sequence). CDR3 nucleotide sequence: TGTGCCTGGAGTGTCGGGACATCGAATGAAAAACTGTTTTTT. Translation gives CAWSVGTSNEKLFF.

V is TRBV5-1 and J is TRBJ2-5; 9 nucleotides align to TRBD1. V lost 4 bases, J lost 7 bases, and 11 bases stayed unmatched. Germline assignment: CDR1 SGHRS and CDR2 YFSETQ. The CDR3 spans 15 residues. The chain's CDR3 is CASSPGQGLDWTQYF. CDR3 sequence (DNA): TGCGCCAGCAGCCCAGGACAGGGGCTGGATTGGACCCAGTACTTC.

Here the CDR3 reads CASSPSAKNIQYF. CDR3 in DNA: TGCGCCAGCAGCCCAAGCGCTAAAAACATTCAGTACTTC. The chain links TRBV5-1 to TRBJ2-4; D is unresolved. The CDR3 runs 13 residues. Germline CDR1 and CDR2: SGHRS and YFSETQ. The V and J ends lost 4 bases and 4 bases respectively, with 9 bases between them. Drawing the rest from reference TRBV5-1 and TRBJ2-4, the complete variable domain is KAGVTQTPRYLIKTRGQQVTLSCSPISGHRSVSWYQQTPGQGLQFLFEYFSETQRNKGNFPGRFSGRQFSNSRSEMNVSTLELGDSALYLCASSPSAKNIQYFGAGTRLSVL.

This chain uses TRBV7-2 with TRBJ2-2; TRBD2 is a possible D gene (6 bases). Trimming pared 2 bases from V and 7 bases from J, leaving 14 bases between. Germline V gene sequence: CDR1 SGHTA, CDR2 FQGNSA. CDR3 length: 15 residues. Here the CDR3 reads CASSLLGGRIGELFF. Written as DNA, the CDR3 is TGTGCCAGCAGCTTATTGGGGGGAAGGATCGGGGAGCTGTTTTTT.

The CDR3 region is CASSGRLAGSYNEQFF. Here the CDR3 DNA reads TGTGCCAGCTCAGGGAGACTAGCGGGATCCTACAATGAGCAGTTCTTC. The J gene is TRBJ2-1, the V gene TRBV18; the match to TRBD2 covers 11 bases. This CDR3 is 16 amino acids long. Germline V gives CDR1 KGHSH, CDR2 LQKENI. J gave up 1 base and V 5 bases, and 4 bases lay outside the gene matches.

The chain uses TRBV14 and TRBJ1-6; a possible D gene is TRBD1 (6 bases). The CDR3 contains 15 residues. Germline-derived CDR1 and CDR2 are SGHDN and FVKESK. The V gene lost 4 bases and the J gene lost 9 bases, with 16 bases spanning the gap. The CDR3 region is CASSPRTVNGSPLHF. In DNA form, the CDR3 reads TGTGCCAGCAGCCCCCGGACAGTTAATGGTTCACCCCTCCACTTT.

This chain uses TRBV10-2 with TRBJ1-2, with D hard to call. CDR1 WSHSY and CDR2 SAAADI come from the germline V gene. There are 13 residues in the CDR3. V lost 2 bases, J lost 7 bases, and 11 bases lay in between. The CDR3 DNA reads TGCGCCAGCAGTGAGGAGAGGACTACTGGCTACACCTTC. Protein: CASSEERTTGYTF.

The chain is built from TRBV2 and TRBJ1-5; 8 bases agree with TRBD1. This CDR3 comprises 14 residues. In germline, CDR1 is SNHLY, CDR2 FYNNEI. With 8 bases clipped from V and 2 bases from J, the junction kept 5 bases outside the gene matches. The CDR3 protein is CASGPTGGNQPQHF. Here the CDR3 DNA reads TGTGCCAGCGGCCCGACAGGGGGCAATCAGCCCCAGCATTTT.

The V gene is TRBV10-3, the J gene TRBJ1-1, with 7 bases that match TRBD1. Trimming took 10 bases from V and 1 from J; bases not matched to a gene: 6. CDR3 length: 13 amino acids. Per germline, CDR1 ENHRY and CDR2 SYGVKD. This CDR3 reads CATSRDRNTEAFF. CDR3 DNA: TGTGCCACGTCCCGGGACAGGAACACTGAAGCTTTCTTT.

This rearrangement joins TRBV11-2 to TRBJ1-6; D may be TRBD1 (5 bases). The V gene's germline CDR1 is SGHAT and CDR2 FQNNGV. This CDR3 contains 18 residues. V was shortened by 0 bases and J by 10 bases, with 22 bases between the two germline ends. CDR3: CASSLDSPGPGLLSPLHF. The CDR3 nucleotides are TGTGCCAGCAGCTTAGATTCCCCGGGTCCAGGGTTATTATCACCCCTCCACTTT.

J is TRBJ2-1 and V is TRBV4-2; possibly TRBD2 for D (6 bases). Germline V gene lookup returns CDR1 LGHNA and CDR2 YNFKEQ. The CDR3 spans 16 residues. The V end lost 0 bases, the J end lost 4 bases, and 13 bases lay between the germline ends. Here the CDR3 DNA reads TGTGCCAGCAGCCAAGATCGGACGGGAGTGTACAATGAGCAGTTCTTC. It specifies CASSQDRTGVYNEQFF.

The chain combines TRBV9 with TRBJ2-1; 8 nucleotides match TRBD2. With V trimmed by 3 bases and J by 14 bases, 13 bases remained unmatched. Germline assignment: CDR1 SGDLS and CDR2 YYNGEE. The length of the CDR3 is 14 residues. The CDR3 sequence: CASSATGTRGGKFF. DNA of the CDR3: TGTGCCAGCAGCGCCACCGGGACTAGAGGGGGGAAGTTCTTC.

CDR3 nucleotide sequence: TGTGCCAGCAGTTCGAAGGGACAGAAAAACATTCAGTACTTC. The encoded protein is CASSSKGQKNIQYF. The V gene is TRBV6-5, the J gene TRBJ2-4; 7 bases match TRBD1. Germline assignment: CDR1 MNHEY and CDR2 SVGAGI. The V and J ends lost 4 bases and 4 bases, in that order; junction bases with no gene match: 4. The CDR3 spans 14 residues.

This chain joins TRBV28 and TRBJ2-3; D is perhaps TRBD2 (5 bases). The germline CDR1 and CDR2 sequences are MDHEN and SYDVKM. Trimming removed 1 base at V and 5 bases at J, with 19 bases between. CDR3 size: 17 residues. CDR3 residues: CASSLSPTRAAGDTQYF. DNA for the CDR3: TGTGCCAGCAGTTTATCCCCGACTCGCGCCGCGGGAGATACGCAGTATTTT.

The chain has TRBV28 and TRBJ1-2; TRBD1 agrees at 7 bases. Germline trimming cut 6 bases from V and 2 bases from J; bases unmatched to any gene: 15. Germline CDR1 reads MDHEN; CDR2 reads SYDVKM. The CDR3 covers 17 residues. The CDR3 reads CASRETNRQGSNYGYTF. The CDR3 DNA follows: TGTGCCAGCAGAGAAACCAACAGACAGGGCAGCAACTATGGCTACACCTTC.

With regard to this clone: The same CDR3 is also encoded by other DNA sequences in this sample. This chain joins TRBV12-3 or TRBV12-4 and TRBJ1-5; D is uncertain. Trimming stripped 1 base from V and 7 bases from J, with 8 bases between. The CDR3 extends over 13 amino acids. CDR3 sequence: CASSLGGDQPQHF. CDR3 in DNA: TGTGCCAGCAGTTTAGGGGGAGACCAGCCCCAGCATTTT.

This chain links TRBV4-1 with TRBJ1-1; no clear D. Deletions cut 4 bases from V and 1 base from J, with 10 bases between. Germline V gives CDR1 MGHRA, CDR2 YSYEKL. The length of the CDR3 is 14 residues. CDR3 residues: CASSLLQRNTEAFF. The CDR3 nucleotides are TGCGCCAGCAGCCTTCTACAGAGGAACACTGAAGCTTTCTTT.

This clone was found once. V gene TRBV7-3 combines with J gene TRBJ2-5; tentatively, D is TRBD1 (8 bases). V lost 4 bases and J 1 base, leaving 16 bases between the germline ends. Germline CDR1 SGHTA, CDR2 FQGTGA. The CDR3 totals 16 residues. The CDR3 region has the DNA TGTGCCAGCAGCTCCGGGGGGACAGGCACCCAAGAGACCCAGTACTTC. Amino acid sequence: CASSSGGTGTQETQYF. The whole variable domain, remainder taken from reference TRBV7-3 and TRBJ2-5, is GAGVSQTPSNKVTEKGKYVELRCDPISGHTALYWYRQSLGQGPEFLIYFQGTGAADDSGLPNDRFFAVRPEGSVSTLKIQRTERGDSAVYLCASSSGGTGTQETQYFGPGTRLLVL.

The genes are TRBV25-1 and TRBJ1-4; possibly TRBD1 for D (5 bases). The V end was cut by 2 bases, the J end by 4 bases, with 11 bases between. The CDR3 has 15 residues. The V gene's germline CDR1 is MGHDK and CDR2 SYGVNS. The CDR3 nucleotides read TGTGCCAGCAGTGAAGTGGGGGGTGGTAATGAAAAACTGTTTTTT. Translation: CASSEVGGGNEKLFF.

The V and J genes are TRBV5-5 and TRBJ2-7, with D unclear. The V and J ends lost 0 bases and 2 bases respectively, with 9 bases between them. The germline V gene has CDR1 SGHKS and CDR2 YYEKEE (reference sequence). The CDR3 has 14 residues. In DNA form, the CDR3 reads TGTGCCAGCAGCTTGGAGCGTACTACCTACGAGCAGTACTTC. Translation: CASSLERTTYEQYF.

The chain uses TRBV6-2 or TRBV6-3 and TRBJ2-2, with 14 bases fitting TRBD2. CDR3 length: 17 amino acids. Trimming removed 2 bases from V and 6 bases from J; junction bases left unmatched: 5. Germline CDR1 reads MNHEY; CDR2 reads SVGEGT. The CDR3 sequence: CASSYRTSGRRSGELFF. The CDR3 coding sequence is TGTGCCAGCAGTTACAGGACTAGCGGGAGGAGGTCCGGGGAGCTGTTTTTT.